The clone carrying this TCR beta chain was found once. Its matching antigen is unknown. A multiplex PCR was run with 60 Vbeta primers and 13 Jbeta primers. Data came from immunoSEQ multiplex PCR; TCRdb stores just in-frame clones and leaves some out. Of about 130,000 clones in the sample, 83% were seen once. The sample is drawn from a study of cytomegalovirus exposure and HLA in healthy donors. Study context: Inside one of the first data releases sat about 85 million unique TCRs taken from HLA-typed donors. In terms of ancestry, the Caucasian-associated cluster contained around four fifths of the approximately 400 genotyped donors.

After removal of 8 bases from V and 2 bases from J, the junction contained 4 bases not matched to a gene. The CDR3 loop spans 13 amino acids. CDR1 is MNHNS and CDR2 is SASEGT in the germline V gene. Overall study findings and caveats: A highly shared variant cluster was judged a likely technical artifact. Presence/absence analysis assumed near-uniform sequencing depth across donors.

The TCR was taken from a middle-aged woman in good health and CMV-seropositive. Sequencing input: PBMCs. The chain carries TRBV6-1 and TRBJ2-5; 8 positions match TRBD1. Here the CDR3 reads CASLRGRQETQYF. The CDR3 DNA reads as TGTGCCAGCCTCAGGGGGCGGCAAGAGACCCAGTACTTC.